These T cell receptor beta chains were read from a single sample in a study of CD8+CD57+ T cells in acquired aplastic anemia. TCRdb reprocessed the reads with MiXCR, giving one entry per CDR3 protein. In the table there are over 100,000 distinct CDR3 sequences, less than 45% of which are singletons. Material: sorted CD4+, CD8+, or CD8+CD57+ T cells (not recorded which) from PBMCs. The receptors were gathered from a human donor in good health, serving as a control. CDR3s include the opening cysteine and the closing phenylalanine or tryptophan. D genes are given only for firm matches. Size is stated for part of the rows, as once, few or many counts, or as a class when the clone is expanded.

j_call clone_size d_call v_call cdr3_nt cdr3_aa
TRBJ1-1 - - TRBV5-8 TGTGCCAGCAGCTACCCTGAAGCTTTCTTT CASSYPEAFF
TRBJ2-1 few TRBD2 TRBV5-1 TGCGCCAGCAGCTTGGATGCTAGCGGGACACCCGGCTCCTACAATGAGCAGTTCTTC CASSLDASGTPGSYNEQFF
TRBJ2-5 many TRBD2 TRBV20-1 TGCAGTGCTAGCGGGGGGTCCGGGGGAGAGACCCAGTACTTC CSASGGSGGETQYF
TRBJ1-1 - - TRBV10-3 TGTGCCATCAGCGGGGGTAAGGGAGCGGGTTTCTTT CAISGGKGAGFF
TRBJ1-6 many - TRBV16 TGTGCCAGCAGCCAAACCCGGAACAATTCACCCCTCCACTTT CASSQTRNNSPLHF
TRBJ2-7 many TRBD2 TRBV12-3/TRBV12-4 TGTGCCAGCAGTTTAAACGGGGGGTTTTCCTACGAGCAGTACTTC CASSLNGGFSYEQYF
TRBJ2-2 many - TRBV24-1 TGTGCCACCAGTGAGAACACCGGGGAGCTGTTTTTT CATSENTGELFF
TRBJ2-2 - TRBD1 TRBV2 TGTGCCAGCAGTGCAACAGGGGACGGGGAGCTGTTTTTT CASSATGDGELFF
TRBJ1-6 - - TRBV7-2 TGTGCCAGCAGCTTAACACCCTTT CASSLTPF
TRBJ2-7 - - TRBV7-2 TGCGCCGGCAGCTTAGCGAGCGTCTCGGAGCAGTACTTC CAGSLASVSEQYF
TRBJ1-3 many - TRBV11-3 TGTGCCAGCAGCTTAGGCCCCTCAACCCACACCATATATTTT CASSLGPSTHTIYF
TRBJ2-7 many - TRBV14 TGTGCCAGCAGCCAGCCATCCCGGACAAGCTCCTACGAGCAGTACTTC CASSQPSRTSSYEQYF
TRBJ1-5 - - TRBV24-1 TGTGCCACCCAGGGACGGAATCAGCCCCAGCATTTT CATQGRNQPQHF
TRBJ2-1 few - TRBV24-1 TGTGCCACCAGTGATATGAGGGGACCCCCCCCCAATGAGCAGTTCTTC CATSDMRGPPPNEQFF
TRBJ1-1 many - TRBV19 TGTGCCAGTACACAGGGCGGTGGGAACACTGAAGCTTTCTTT CASTQGGGNTEAFF
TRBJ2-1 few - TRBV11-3 TGTGCCAGCAGCTTAGATCGATGGCAGGACATTCAGATCTTC CASSLDRWQDIQIF
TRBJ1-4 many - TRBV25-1 TGTGCCAGCAGTGATCCGATCCCCCCTGAAAAACTGTTTTTT CASSDPIPPEKLFF